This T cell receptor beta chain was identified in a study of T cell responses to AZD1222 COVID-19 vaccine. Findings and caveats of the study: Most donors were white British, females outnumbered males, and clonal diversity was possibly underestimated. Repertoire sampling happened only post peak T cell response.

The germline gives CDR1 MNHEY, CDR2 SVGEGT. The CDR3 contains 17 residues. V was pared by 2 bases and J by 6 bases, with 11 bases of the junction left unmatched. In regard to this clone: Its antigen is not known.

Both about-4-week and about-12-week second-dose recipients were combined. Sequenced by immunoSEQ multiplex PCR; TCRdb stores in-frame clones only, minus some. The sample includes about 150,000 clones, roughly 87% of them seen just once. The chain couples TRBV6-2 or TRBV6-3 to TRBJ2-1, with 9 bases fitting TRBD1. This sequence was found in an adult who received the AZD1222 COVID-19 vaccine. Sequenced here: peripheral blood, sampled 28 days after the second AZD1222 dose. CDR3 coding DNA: TGTGCCAGCAGTTACGGGAGGCCCCGGGACAGGGTCAATGAGCAGTTCTTC. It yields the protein CASSYGRPRDRVNEQFF.